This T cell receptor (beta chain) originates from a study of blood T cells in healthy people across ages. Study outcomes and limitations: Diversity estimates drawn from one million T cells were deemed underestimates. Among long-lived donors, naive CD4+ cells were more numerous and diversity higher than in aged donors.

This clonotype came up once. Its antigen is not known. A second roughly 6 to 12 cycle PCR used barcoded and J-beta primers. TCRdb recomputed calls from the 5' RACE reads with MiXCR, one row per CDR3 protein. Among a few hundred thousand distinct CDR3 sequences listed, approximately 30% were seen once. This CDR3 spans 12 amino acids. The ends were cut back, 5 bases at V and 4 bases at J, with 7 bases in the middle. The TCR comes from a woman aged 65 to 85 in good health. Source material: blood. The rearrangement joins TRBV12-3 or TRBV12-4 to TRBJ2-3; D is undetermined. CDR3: CASSNMADTQYF. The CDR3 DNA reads TGTGCCAGCAGTAACATGGCAGATACGCAGTATTTT.